A selection of T cell receptor beta chains follows, all from one sample in a study of glioma-infiltrating T cells. TCRdb used MiXCR to reprocess the multiplex PCR reads, holding one entry per CDR3 protein. The sample has around 100,000 distinct CDR3 sequences, approximately 28% seen once. The sample consisted of glioma tissue, nonneoplastic brain tissue, or PBMCs (not recorded which). These receptor sequences come from a human donor with low-grade glioma or glioblastoma, undergoing nonglioma brain surgery, or in good health (not recorded which). Each CDR3 is given with its conserved first and last residue. The D gene is left open where the match is weak. Only part of the rows carry a size: once, few, many, or a class if the clone is expanded.

v_gene	d_gene	abundance	j_gene	CDR3nt	CDR3aa
TRBV14	TRBD1	.	TRBJ1-1	TGTGCCAGCACCGTACAGGGGGCTTCCACTGAAGCTTTCTTT	CASTVQGASTEAFF
TRBV27	.	many	TRBJ1-5	TGTGCCAGCAGTTTTCAGGGAAGGGGCAATCAGCCCCAGCATTTT	CASSFQGRGNQPQHF
TRBV10-3	.	many	TRBJ1-2	TGTGCCATCTATAAAGGGGGGGATGGAGGCTACACCTTC	CAIYKGGDGGYTF
TRBV15	TRBD1	many	TRBJ2-7	TGTGCCACCAGCAGGGGACAGGGGCTCGACTACGAGCAGTACTTC	CATSRGQGLDYEQYF
TRBV19	.	.	TRBJ1-1	TGTGCCAGTAGTAAGGGAACGGTTAACACTGAAGCTTTCTTT	CASSKGTVNTEAFF
TRBV25-1	.	many	TRBJ2-7	TGTGCCAGCAGTGAATTCGGGACTGAGACGGGGACTTACGAGCAGTACTTC	CASSEFGTETGTYEQYF
TRBV2	.	.	TRBJ2-3	TGTGCCAGCAGTGAATGGCTAGGCGGCACAGATACGCAGTATTTT	CASSEWLGGTDTQYF
TRBV29-1	.	.	TRBJ2-7	TGCAGCGTTGTGGGGGAGTCCTACGAGCAGTACTTC	CSVVGESYEQYF
TRBV20-1	.	many	TRBJ1-5	TGCAGTGCTAGTGGAGTCGTAGGCAATCAGCCCCAGCATTTT	CSASGVVGNQPQHF
TRBV6-4	.	.	TRBJ2-3	TGTGCCAGCAGTGTCACTCTCACACATACGCAGTATTTT	CASSVTLTHTQYF
TRBV7-2	.	many	TRBJ2-1	TGTGCCAGCAGCTTAGGCCGTGAGCAGTTCTTC	CASSLGREQFF
TRBV18	.	many	TRBJ2-5	TGTGCCAGCTCACCACCCAGTTACCAAGAGACCCAGTACTTC	CASSPPSYQETQYF
TRBV10-3	TRBD1	.	TRBJ1-3	TGTGCCATCAGTGAATCGGGGACAGGTGTGGACACCATATATTTT	CAISESGTGVDTIYF
TRBV4-1	TRBD1	many	TRBJ1-5	TGCGCCAGCAGCCAGGCGACAGGGCGGCAGCCCCAGCATTTT	CASSQATGRQPQHF
TRBV7-4	TRBD2	.	TRBJ2-3	TGTGCCAGCAGCTTACAGCGGGGGGGCTCCATGGATACGCAGTATTTT	CASSLQRGGSMDTQYF
TRBV6-1	TRBD1	many	TRBJ1-5	TGTGCCAGTACCAGACAGGGAAACAATCAGCCCCAGCATTTT	CASTRQGNNQPQHF
TRBV27	.	many	TRBJ1-5	TGTGCCAGCAGTCCCTCGGGGGGCAATCAGCCCCAGCATTTT	CASSPSGGNQPQHF
TRBV6-1	.	many	TRBJ2-4	TGTGCCAGCAGTCCTGCCCAGAAAGCTGTAAACATTCAGTACTTC	CASSPAQKAVNIQYF
TRBV6-1	TRBD1	many	TRBJ1-5	TGTGCCAGCAGCTTAAAGACAGGGCCTAATCAGCCCCAGCATTTT	CASSLKTGPNQPQHF
TRBV11-2	TRBD2	.	TRBJ2-7	TGTGCCAGCAGCTCATTCCGGGGGAGGGACGAGCAGTACTTC	CASSSFRGRDEQYF
TRBV12-3/TRBV12-4	.	many	TRBJ2-3	TGTGCCAGCAGCCGTAGTGGCACAGATACGCAGTATTTT	CASSRSGTDTQYF
TRBV5-1	.	.	TRBJ1-1	TGCGCCAGCAGCCCAGACCCCGGTGTGAACACTGAAGCTTTCTTT	CASSPDPGVNTEAFF
TRBV4-3	TRBD1	.	TRBJ2-7	TGCGCCAGCAGCCAAGAGGGGACAGGGCCCTACGAGCAGTACTTC	CASSQEGTGPYEQYF
TRBV6-2/TRBV6-3	.	.	TRBJ1-3	TGTGCCAGCGATCGGGACGGAACCCCGAACTCTGGAAACACCATATATTTT	CASDRDGTPNSGNTIYF
TRBV7-9	.	many	TRBJ2-7	TGTGCCAGCAGCTTAGGGCAGGATAGAGGCTACGAGCAGTACTTC	CASSLGQDRGYEQYF
TRBV4-3	TRBD1	many	TRBJ1-6	TGCGCCAGCAGGCGGACAGGGGGGAGTAATAATTCACCCCTCCACTTT	CASRRTGGSNNSPLHF
TRBV27	TRBD2	.	TRBJ2-1	TGTGCCAGCAGTCCGAGCGGGGGGGAGCAGTTCTTC	CASSPSGGEQFF
TRBV7-2	TRBD2	many	TRBJ2-7	TGTGCCAGCAGCTTACCCAGCGGGGGAAGGGAGCAGTACTTC	CASSLPSGGREQYF
TRBV28	.	.	TRBJ1-1	TGTGCCAGCAGTTCGCCCCGAGACACTGAAGCTCTCTTT	CASSSPRDTEALF
TRBV4-1	.	few	TRBJ1-1	TGCGCCAGCAGCCAAGTGACCCCCCCGGACACTGAAGCTTTCTTT	CASSQVTPPDTEAFF
TRBV12-3/TRBV12-4	TRBD1	once	TRBJ2-5	TGTGCCAGTGGCAGGGGGCAAGAGACCCAGTGCTTC	CASGRGQETQCF
TRBV5-1	.	.	TRBJ2-5	TGCGCCAGCAGCTTGTCCCCCGGCGGGATGCAAGAGACCCAGTACTTC	CASSLSPGGMQETQYF
TRBV7-2	.	many	TRBJ2-3	TGTGCCAGCAGCTTAGGTCCAACGACGGGAACAGATACGCAGTATTTT	CASSLGPTTGTDTQYF
TRBV6-1	.	many	TRBJ2-3	TGTGCCAGCAGTGAAAAAACAGGGACAGATACGCAGTATTTT	CASSEKTGTDTQYF
TRBV20-1	TRBD2	many	TRBJ2-1	TGCAGTGCTACTCTGGGTAGCGGGCCCAACAATGAGCAGTTCTTC	CSATLGSGPNNEQFF
TRBV29-1	.	.	TRBJ1-2	TGCAGCGTTGGAGGGGACAATGCTGGCTACACCTTC	CSVGGDNAGYTF
TRBV18	.	.	TRBJ1-5	TGTGCCAGCTCACAGGTAGGCGATCAGCCCCAGCATTTT	CASSQVGDQPQHF
TRBV10-3	.	.	TRBJ1-5	TGTGCCATCAGTGAATTGGGCGAGGGGAATCAGCCCCAGCATTTT	CAISELGEGNQPQHF
TRBV12-3/TRBV12-4	.	.	TRBJ1-5	TGTGCCAGCAGTTTGGGCAATCAGGCCCAGCATTTT	CASSLGNQAQHF
TRBV6-2/TRBV6-3	TRBD1	few	TRBJ1-5	TGTGCCAGCAGTTACTTAAGGGGGCAGAATAGCAATCAGCCCCAGCATTTT	CASSYLRGQNSNQPQHF
TRBV5-4	TRBD2	few	TRBJ2-2	TGTGCCAGCAGCCAAAGGACTAGGCCTAACACCGGGGAGCTGTTTTTT	CASSQRTRPNTGELFF
TRBV20-1	.	medium-sized	TRBJ1-1	TGCAGTGCTGGGGCTTGGGGGTATGCTTTCTTT	CSAGAWGYAFF
TRBV5-6	TRBD1	few	TRBJ2-5	TGTGCCAGCAGCTGGGGGACAGATGGCCAAGAGACCCAGTACTTC	CASSWGTDGQETQYF
TRBV20-1	.	many	TRBJ2-5	TGCAGTGCTAGAAATGGACCTCAAGAGACCCAGTACTTC	CSARNGPQETQYF
TRBV6-1	TRBD1	.	TRBJ1-4	TGTGCCAGCAGTCCCCACCGGCAGGGGGCAGGGGAAAAACTGTTTTTT	CASSPHRQGAGEKLFF
TRBV20-1	TRBD2	many	TRBJ2-1	TGCAGTGCTGGACTAGCGGGGGGTCTGGGCAATGAGCAGTTCTTC	CSAGLAGGLGNEQFF
TRBV5-1	.	.	TRBJ1-2	TGCGCCAGCAGCTTTGAGGGAAATGGCTACACCTTC	CASSFEGNGYTF
TRBV7-2	.	many	TRBJ2-5	TGTGCCAGCAGCTTAGACTTGGCGGGAGAGACCCAGTACTTC	CASSLDLAGETQYF
TRBV19	TRBD2	.	TRBJ2-7	TGTGCCAGTAGTCCCCTCCAGCGGGGGAGCTCCCTGATTTCCTACGAGCAGTACTTC	CASSPLQRGSSLISYEQYF
TRBV19	.	.	TRBJ1-6	TGTGCCAGTAGTAATAAAGTGGGGTACAATTCACCCCTCCACTTT	CASSNKVGYNSPLHF